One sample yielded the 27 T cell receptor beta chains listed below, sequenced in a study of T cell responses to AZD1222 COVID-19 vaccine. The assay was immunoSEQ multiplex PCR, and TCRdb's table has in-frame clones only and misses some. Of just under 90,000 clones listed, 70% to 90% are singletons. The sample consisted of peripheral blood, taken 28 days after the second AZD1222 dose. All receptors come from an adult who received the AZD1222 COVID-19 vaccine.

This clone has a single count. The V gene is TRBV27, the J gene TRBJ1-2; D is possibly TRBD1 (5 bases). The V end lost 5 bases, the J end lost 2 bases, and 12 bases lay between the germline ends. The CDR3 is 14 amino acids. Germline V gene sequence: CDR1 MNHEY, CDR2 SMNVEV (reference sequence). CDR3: CASSPTVPNYGYTF. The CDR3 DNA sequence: TGTGCCAGCAGTCCGACAGTCCCCAACTATGGCTACACCTTC.

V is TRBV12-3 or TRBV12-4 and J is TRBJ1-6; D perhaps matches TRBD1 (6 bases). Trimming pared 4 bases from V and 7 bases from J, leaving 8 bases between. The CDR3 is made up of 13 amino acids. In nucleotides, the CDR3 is TGTGCCAGCAGTTGGACAGCGAATTCACCCCTCCACTTT. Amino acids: CASSWTANSPLHF.

CDR3 residues: CASSWQGGDGYTF. CDR3 bases: TGTGCCAGCAGCTGGCAGGGTGGGGATGGCTACACCTTC. The gene calls are TRBV7-3 and TRBJ1-2; D is perhaps TRBD1 (5 bases). Germline-derived CDR1 and CDR2 are SGHTA and FQGTGA. The CDR3 is 13 amino acids. V was shortened by 4 bases and J by 6 bases, with 12 bases between the two germline ends.

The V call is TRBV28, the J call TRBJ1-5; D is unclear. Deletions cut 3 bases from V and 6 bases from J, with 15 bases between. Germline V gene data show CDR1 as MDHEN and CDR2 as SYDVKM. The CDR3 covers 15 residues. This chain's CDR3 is CASSFFGGGSQPQHF. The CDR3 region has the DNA TGTGCCAGCAGTTTCTTTGGAGGAGGAAGTCAGCCCCAGCATTTT. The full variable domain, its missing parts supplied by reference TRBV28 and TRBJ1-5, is DVKVTQSSRYLVKRTGEKVFLECVQDMDHENMFWYRQDPGLGLRLIYFSYDVKMKEKGDIPEGYSVSREKKERFSLILESASTNQTSMYLCASSFFGGGSQPQHFGDGTRLSIL.

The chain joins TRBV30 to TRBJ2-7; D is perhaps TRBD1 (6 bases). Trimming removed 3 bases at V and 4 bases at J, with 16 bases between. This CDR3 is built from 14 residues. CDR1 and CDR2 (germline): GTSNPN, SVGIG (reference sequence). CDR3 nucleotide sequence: TGTGCCTGGAGCGCTCACGGGACATTTTACGAGCAGTACTTC. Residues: CAWSAHGTFYEQYF.

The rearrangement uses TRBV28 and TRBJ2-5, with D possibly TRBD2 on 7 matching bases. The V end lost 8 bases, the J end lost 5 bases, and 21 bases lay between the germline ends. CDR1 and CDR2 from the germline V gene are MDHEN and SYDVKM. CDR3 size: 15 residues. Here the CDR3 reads CASSQRRAGAETQYF. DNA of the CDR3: TGTGCCAGCTCACAACGGCGCGCGGGGGCCGAGACCCAGTACTTC.

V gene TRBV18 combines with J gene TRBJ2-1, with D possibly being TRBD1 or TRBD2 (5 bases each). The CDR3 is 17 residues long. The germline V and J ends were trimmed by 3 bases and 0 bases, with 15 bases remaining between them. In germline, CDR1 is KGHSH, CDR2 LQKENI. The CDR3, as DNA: TGTGCCAGCTCACCCCGCCAGGGAGTGAGCTCCTACAATGAGCAGTTCTTC. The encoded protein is CASSPRQGVSSYNEQFF.

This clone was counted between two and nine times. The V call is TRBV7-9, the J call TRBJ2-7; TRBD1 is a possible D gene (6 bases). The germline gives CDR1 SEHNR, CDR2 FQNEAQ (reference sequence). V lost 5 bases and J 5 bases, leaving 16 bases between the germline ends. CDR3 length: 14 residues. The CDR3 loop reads CASSPGAPSHEQYF. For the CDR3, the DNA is TGTGCCAGCAGCCCAGGGGCCCCTTCCCACGAGCAGTACTTC.

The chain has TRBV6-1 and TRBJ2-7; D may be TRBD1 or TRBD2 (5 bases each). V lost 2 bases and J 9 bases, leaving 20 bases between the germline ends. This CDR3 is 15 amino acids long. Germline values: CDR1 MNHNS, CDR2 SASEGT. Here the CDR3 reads CASSEMGDAPSGQYF. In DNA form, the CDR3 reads TGTGCCAGCAGTGAAATGGGGGACGCACCTTCGGGGCAGTACTTC.

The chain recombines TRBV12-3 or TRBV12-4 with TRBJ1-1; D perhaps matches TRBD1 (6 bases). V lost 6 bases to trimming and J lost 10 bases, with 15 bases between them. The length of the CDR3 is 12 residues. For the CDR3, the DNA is TGTGCCAGCAGGGGAGGGGGGGCCAGAGCTTTCTTT. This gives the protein CASRGGGARAFF.

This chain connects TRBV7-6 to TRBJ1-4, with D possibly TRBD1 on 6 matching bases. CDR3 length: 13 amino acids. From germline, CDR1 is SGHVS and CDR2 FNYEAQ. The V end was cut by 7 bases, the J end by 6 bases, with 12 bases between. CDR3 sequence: CASNSGDDEKLFF. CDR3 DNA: TGTGCCAGCAACTCAGGGGATGATGAAAAACTGTTTTTT.

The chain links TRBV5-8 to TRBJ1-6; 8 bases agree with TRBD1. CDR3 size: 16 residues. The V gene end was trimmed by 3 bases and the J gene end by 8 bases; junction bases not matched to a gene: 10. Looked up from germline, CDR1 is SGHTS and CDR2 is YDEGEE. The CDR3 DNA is TGTGCCAGCAGCTCTACAGGACAGGGACTGTATTCACCCCTCCACTTT. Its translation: CASSSTGQGLYSPLHF.

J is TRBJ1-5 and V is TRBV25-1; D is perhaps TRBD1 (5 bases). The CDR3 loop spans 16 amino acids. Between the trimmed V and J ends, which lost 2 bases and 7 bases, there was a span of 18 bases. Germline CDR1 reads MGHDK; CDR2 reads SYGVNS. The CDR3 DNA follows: TGTGCCAGCAGTGAAGGCTTGCAGGGCCTTGACCAGCCCCAGCATTTT. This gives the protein CASSEGLQGLDQPQHF.

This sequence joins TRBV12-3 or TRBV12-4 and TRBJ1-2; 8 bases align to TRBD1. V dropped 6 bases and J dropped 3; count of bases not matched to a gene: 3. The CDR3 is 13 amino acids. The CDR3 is CASRGTGDYGYTF. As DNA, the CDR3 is TGTGCCAGCAGGGGGACAGGAGACTATGGCTACACCTTC.

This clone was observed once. DNA of the CDR3: TGCAGCGTTGACGAGACAGGGAATGGCTACACCTTC. Its translation: CSVDETGNGYTF. This chain connects TRBV29-1 to TRBJ1-2; TRBD1 matches 7 bases. Germline V gene sequence: CDR1 SQVTM, CDR2 ANQGSEA. J was trimmed by 6 bases and V by 3 bases; bases with no gene match: 4. This CDR3 region has 12 residues.

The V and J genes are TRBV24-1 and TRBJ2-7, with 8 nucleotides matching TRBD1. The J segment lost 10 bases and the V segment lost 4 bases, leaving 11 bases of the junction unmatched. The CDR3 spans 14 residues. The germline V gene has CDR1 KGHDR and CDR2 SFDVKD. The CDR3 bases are TGTGCCACCAGTGACCGTGGACAGGGAGTTGCTCAGTACTTC. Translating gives CATSDRGQGVAQYF.

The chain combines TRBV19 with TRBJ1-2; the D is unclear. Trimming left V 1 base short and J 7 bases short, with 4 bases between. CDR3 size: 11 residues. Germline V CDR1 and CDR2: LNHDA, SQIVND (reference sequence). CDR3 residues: CASSIVGGYTF. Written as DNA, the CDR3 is TGTGCCAGTAGTATAGTAGGTGGCTACACCTTC.

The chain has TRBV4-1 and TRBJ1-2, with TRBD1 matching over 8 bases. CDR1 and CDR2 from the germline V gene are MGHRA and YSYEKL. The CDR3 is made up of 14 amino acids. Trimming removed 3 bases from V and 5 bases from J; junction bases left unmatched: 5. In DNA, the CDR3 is TGCGCCAGCAGCCACACCCAGGGGGCGTATGGCTACACCTTC. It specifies CASSHTQGAYGYTF.

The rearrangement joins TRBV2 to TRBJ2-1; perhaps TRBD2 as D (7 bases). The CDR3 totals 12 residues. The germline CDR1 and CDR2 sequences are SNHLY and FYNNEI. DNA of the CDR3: TGTGCAGAACAACGGGGGGCCGGTGAGCAGTTCTTC. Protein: CAEQRGAGEQFF.

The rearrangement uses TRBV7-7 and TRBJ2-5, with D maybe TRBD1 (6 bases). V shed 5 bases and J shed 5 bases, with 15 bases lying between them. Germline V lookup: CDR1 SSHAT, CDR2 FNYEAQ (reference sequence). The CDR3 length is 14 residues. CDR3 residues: CASSINRETETQYF. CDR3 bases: TGTGCCAGCAGCATAAACAGGGAAACTGAGACCCAGTACTTC.

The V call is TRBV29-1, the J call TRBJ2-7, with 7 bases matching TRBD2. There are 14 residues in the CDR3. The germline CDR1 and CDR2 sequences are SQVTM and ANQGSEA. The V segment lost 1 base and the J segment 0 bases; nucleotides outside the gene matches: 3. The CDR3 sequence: CSVEVGGSSYEQYF. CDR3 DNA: TGCAGCGTTGAAGTGGGGGGGAGCTCCTACGAGCAGTACTTC.

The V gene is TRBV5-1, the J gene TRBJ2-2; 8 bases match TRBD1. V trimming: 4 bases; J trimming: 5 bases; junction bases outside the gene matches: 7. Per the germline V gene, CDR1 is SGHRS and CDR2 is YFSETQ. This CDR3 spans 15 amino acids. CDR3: CASSPDRVGTGELFF. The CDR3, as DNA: TGCGCCAGCAGCCCGGACAGGGTCGGGACCGGGGAGCTGTTTTTT.

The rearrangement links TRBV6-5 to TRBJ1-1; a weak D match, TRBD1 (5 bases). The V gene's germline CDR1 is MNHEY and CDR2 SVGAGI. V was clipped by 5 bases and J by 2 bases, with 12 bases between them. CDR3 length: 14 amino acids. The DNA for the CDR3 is TGTGCCAGCAGTCTTCTGGGGGGAAACACTGAAGCTTTCTTT. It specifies CASSLLGGNTEAFF.

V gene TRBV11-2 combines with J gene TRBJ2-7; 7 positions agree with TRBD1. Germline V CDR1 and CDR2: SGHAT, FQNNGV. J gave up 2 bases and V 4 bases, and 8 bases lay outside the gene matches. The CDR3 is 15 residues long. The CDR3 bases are TGTGCCAGCAGCTCCCGGGACAGAACCGCCTACGAGCAGTACTTC. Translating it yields CASSSRDRTAYEQYF.

For the CDR3, the DNA is TGTGCCAGTAGTACCGGGACTAGCGGGTTCTTAGAGCAGTACTTC. Its translation is CASSTGTSGFLEQYF. The V call is TRBV19, the J call TRBJ2-7; TRBD2 matches 12 bases. CDR1 and CDR2 (germline): LNHDA, SQIVND (reference sequence). The CDR3 extends over 15 amino acids. V shed 4 bases, J shed 7 bases, and the junction held 8 bases outside the gene matches.

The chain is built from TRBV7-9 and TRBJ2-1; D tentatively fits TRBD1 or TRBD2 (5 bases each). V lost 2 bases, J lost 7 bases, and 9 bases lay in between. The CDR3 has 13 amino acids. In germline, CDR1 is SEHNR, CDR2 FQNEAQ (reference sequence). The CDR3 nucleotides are TGTGCCAGCAGCTTAATCAGGGAGAATGAGCAGTTCTTC. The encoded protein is CASSLIRENEQFF.

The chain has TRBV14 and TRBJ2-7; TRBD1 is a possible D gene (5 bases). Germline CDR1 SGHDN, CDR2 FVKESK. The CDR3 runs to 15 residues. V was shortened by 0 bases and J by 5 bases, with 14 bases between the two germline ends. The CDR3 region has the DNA TGTGCCAGCAGCCAAGATTACCAGGGTGCCAACGAGCAGTACTTC. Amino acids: CASSQDYQGANEQYF.